This TCR beta chain was profiled in a study of T cell changes during pregnancy in multiple sclerosis. TCRdb's copy holds only in-frame clones and misses some; the assay was immunoSEQ multiplex PCR. The repertoire consists of about 70,000 clones, with over 80% occurring once and the leading ten covering 2.5% to 3.5%. The CDR3 contains 13 residues. Germline V gene data show CDR1 as MNHEY and CDR2 as SMNVEV (reference sequence). V was trimmed by 4 bases and J by 4 bases, leaving 10 bases between them. The chain links TRBV27 to TRBJ2-5; D may be TRBD1 (5 bases). The source of this sequence is a female donor in good health, enrolled as a control in a pregnancy study. The sample was CD8+ T cells from peripheral blood mononuclear cells, taken in the third trimester of pregnancy. The DNA for the CDR3 is TGTGCCAGCAGTTCAGGACACGGAGAGACCCAGTACTTC. Translating it yields CASSSGHGETQYF.